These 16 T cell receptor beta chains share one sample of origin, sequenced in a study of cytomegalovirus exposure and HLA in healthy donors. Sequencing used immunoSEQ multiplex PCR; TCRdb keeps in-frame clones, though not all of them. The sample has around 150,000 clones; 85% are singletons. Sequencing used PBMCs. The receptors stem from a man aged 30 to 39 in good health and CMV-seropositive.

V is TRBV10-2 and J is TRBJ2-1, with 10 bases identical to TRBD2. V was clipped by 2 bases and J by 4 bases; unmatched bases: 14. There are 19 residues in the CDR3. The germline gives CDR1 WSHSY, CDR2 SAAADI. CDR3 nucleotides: TGCGCCAGCAGTGAGATCCCCGCACTAGCGGGGTTGGTATACAATGAGCAGTTCTTC. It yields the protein CASSEIPALAGLVYNEQFF.

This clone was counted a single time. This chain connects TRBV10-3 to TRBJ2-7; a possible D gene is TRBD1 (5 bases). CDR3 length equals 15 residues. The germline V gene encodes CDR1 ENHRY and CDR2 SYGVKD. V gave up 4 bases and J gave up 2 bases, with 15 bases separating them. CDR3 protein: CAISASGSRPYEQYF. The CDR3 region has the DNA TGTGCCATCAGTGCCTCAGGGTCCCGGCCCTACGAGCAGTACTTC.

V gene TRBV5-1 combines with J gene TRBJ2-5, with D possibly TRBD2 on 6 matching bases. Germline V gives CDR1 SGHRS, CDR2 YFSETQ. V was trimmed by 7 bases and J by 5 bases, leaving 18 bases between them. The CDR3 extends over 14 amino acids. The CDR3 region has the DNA TGCGCCAGCCGGTCGGCTAGCGCCCAGGAGACCCAGTACTTC. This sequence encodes CASRSASAQETQYF.

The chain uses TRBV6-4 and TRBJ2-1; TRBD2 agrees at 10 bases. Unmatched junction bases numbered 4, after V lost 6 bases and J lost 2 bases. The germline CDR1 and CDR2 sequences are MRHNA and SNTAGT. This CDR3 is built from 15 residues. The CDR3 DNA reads TGTGCCAGCAGCGTACTAGCGGGGCCCTACAATGAGCAGTTCTTC. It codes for CASSVLAGPYNEQFF.

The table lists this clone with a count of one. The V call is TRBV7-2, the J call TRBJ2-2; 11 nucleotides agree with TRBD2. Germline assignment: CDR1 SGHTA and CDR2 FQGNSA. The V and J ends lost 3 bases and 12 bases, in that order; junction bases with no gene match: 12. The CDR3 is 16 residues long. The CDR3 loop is CASSFSSPGTSGKLFF. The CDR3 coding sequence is TGTGCCAGCAGCTTTTCCTCCCCCGGGACTAGCGGAAAGCTGTTTTTT.

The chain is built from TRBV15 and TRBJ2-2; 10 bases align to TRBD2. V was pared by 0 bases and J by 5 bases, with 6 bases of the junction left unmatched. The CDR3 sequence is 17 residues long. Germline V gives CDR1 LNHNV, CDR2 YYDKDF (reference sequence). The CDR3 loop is CATSRDKAGGPTGELFF. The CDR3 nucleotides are TGTGCCACCAGCAGAGATAAAGCGGGGGGGCCTACCGGGGAGCTGTTTTTT.

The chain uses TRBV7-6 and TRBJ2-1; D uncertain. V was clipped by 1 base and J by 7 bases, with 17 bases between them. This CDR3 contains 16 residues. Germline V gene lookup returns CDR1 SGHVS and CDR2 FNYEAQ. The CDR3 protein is CASSLGTPQAGNEQFF. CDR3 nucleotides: TGTGCCAGCAGCTTAGGAACGCCTCAGGCCGGAAATGAGCAGTTCTTC.

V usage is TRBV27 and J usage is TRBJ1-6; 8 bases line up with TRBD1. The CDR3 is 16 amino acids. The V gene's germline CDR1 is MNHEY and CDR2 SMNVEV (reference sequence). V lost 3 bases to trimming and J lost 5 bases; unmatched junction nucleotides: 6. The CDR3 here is CASSFDRGGDNSPLHF. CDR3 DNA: TGTGCCAGCAGTTTCGACAGGGGAGGCGATAATTCACCCCTCCACTTT.

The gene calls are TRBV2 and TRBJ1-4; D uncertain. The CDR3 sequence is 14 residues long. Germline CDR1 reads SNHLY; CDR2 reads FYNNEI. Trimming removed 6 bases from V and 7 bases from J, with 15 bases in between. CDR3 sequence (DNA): TGTGCCAGCAGGTTCGGGTCAAGGCGTGAAAAACTGTTTTTT. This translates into CASRFGSRREKLFF.

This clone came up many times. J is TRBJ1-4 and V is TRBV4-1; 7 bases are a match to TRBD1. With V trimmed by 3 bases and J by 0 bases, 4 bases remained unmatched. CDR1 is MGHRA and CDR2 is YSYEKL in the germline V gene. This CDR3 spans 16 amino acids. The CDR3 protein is CASSQGTVATNEKLFF. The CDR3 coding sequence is TGCGCCAGCAGCCAGGGGACAGTTGCAACTAATGAAAAACTGTTTTTT.

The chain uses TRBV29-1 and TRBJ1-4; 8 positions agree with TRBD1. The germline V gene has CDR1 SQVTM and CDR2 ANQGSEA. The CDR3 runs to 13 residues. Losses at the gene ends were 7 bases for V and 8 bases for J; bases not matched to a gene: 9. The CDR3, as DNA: TGCAGCGCTCGGGACAGGCTGTTAGAAAAACTGTTTTTT. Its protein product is CSARDRLLEKLFF.

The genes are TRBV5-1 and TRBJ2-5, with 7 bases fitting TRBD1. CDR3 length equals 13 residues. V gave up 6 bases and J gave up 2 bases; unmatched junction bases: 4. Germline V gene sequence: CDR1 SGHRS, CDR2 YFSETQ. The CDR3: CASNLGQQETQYF. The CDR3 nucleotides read TGCGCCAGCAACCTGGGACAGCAAGAGACCCAGTACTTC.

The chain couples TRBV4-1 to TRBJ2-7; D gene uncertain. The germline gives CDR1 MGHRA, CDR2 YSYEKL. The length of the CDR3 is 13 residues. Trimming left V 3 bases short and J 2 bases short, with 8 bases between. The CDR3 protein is CASSQAVPYEQYF. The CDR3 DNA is TGCGCCAGCAGCCAGGCTGTCCCCTACGAGCAGTACTTC.

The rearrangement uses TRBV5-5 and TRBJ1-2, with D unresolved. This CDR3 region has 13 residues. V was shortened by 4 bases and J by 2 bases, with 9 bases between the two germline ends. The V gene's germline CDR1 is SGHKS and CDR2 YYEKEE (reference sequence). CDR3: CASSAGSNYGYTF. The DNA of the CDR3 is TGTGCCAGCAGCGCCGGGAGCAACTATGGCTACACCTTC. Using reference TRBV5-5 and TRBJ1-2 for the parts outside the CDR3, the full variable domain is DAGVTQSPTHLIKTRGQQVTLRCSPISGHKSVSWYQQVLGQGPQFIFQYYEKEERGRGNFPDRFSARQFPNYSSELNVNALLLGDSALYLCASSAGSNYGYTFGSGTRLTVV.

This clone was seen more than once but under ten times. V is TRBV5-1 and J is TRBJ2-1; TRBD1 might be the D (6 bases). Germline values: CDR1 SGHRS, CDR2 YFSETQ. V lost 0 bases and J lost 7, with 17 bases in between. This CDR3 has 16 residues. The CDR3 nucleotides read TGCGCCAGCAGCTTGGTGTGGCAGGGGAGTGGAAATGAGCAGTTCTTC. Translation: CASSLVWQGSGNEQFF.

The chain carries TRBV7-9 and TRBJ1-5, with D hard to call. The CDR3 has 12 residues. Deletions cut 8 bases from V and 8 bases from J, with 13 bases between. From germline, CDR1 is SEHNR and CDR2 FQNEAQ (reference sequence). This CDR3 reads CASQDGNEPQHF. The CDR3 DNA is TGTGCCAGCCAAGACGGGAACGAGCCCCAGCATTTT. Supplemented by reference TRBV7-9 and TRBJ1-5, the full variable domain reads DTGVSQNPRHKITKRGQNVTFRCDPISEHNRLYWYRQTLGQGPEFLTYFQNEAQLEKSRLLSDRFSAERPKGSFSTLEIQRTEQGDSAMYLCASQDGNEPQHFGDGTRLSIL.